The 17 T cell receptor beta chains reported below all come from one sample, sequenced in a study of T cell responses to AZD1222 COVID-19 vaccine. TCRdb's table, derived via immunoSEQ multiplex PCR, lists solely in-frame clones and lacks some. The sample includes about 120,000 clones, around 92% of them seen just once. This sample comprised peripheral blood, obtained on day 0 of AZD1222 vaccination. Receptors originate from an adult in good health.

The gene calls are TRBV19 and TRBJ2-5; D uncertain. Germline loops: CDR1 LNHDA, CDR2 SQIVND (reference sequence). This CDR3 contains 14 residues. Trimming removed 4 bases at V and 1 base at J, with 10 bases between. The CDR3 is CASSNLDSQETQYF. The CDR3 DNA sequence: TGTGCCAGTAGTAACCTCGACTCCCAAGAGACCCAGTACTTC.

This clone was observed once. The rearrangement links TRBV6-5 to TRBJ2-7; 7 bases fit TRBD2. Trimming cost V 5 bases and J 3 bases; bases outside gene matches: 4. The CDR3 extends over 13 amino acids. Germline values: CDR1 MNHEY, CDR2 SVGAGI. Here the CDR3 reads CASSPSGIYEQYF. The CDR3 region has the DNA TGTGCCAGCAGTCCCAGCGGGATCTACGAGCAGTACTTC.

CDR3 nucleotides: TGCAGCGTGGACAGTTACAATGAGCAGTTCTTC. Its translation is CSVDSYNEQFF. V and J are TRBV29-1 and TRBJ2-1; possible D gene TRBD1, 6 bases. The CDR3 covers 11 residues. Germline V gene lookup returns CDR1 SQVTM and CDR2 ANQGSEA. The ends were cut back, 6 bases at V and 4 bases at J, with 7 bases in the middle.

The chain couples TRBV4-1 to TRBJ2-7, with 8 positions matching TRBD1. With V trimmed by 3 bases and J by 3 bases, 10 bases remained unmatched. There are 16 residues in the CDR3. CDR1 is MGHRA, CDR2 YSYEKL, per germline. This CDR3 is CASSQGTGRAGYEQYF. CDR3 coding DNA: TGCGCCAGCAGCCAGGGGACAGGCCGAGCTGGCTACGAGCAGTACTTC.

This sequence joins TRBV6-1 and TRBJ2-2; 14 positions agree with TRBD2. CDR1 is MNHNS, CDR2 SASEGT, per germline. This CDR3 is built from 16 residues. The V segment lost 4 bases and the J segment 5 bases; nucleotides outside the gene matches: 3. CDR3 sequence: CASSGGLAGGTGELFF. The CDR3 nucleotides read TGTGCCAGCAGTGGTGGACTAGCGGGAGGTACCGGGGAGCTGTTTTTT.

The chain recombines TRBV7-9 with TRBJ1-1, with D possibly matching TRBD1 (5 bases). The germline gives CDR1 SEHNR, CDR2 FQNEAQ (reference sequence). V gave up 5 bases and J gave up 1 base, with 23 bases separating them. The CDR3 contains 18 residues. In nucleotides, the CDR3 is TGTGCCAGCAGCACTAGAAATCCCAGGGTTTGGGGGAACACTGAAGCTTTCTTT. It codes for CASSTRNPRVWGNTEAFF.

For the CDR3, the DNA is TGTGCCAGCAGTTCGGGGAATGGGCGGGAGTACCAAGAGACCCAGTACTTC. This codes for CASSSGNGREYQETQYF. V is TRBV6-2 or TRBV6-3 and J is TRBJ2-5, with 7 bases matching TRBD2. J gave up 0 bases and V 4 bases, and 11 bases lay outside the gene matches. From germline, CDR1 is MNHEY and CDR2 SVGEGT. CDR3 size: 17 residues.

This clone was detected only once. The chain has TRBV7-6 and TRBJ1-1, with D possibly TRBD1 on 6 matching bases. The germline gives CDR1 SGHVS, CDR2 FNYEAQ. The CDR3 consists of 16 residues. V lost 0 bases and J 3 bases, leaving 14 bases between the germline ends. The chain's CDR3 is CASSLAIGGGYTEAFF. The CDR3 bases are TGTGCCAGCAGCTTAGCGATAGGGGGGGGCTACACTGAAGCTTTCTTT.

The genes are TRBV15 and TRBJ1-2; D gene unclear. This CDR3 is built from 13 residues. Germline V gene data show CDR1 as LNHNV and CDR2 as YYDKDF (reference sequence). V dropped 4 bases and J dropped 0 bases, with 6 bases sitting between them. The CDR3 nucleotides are TGTGCCACCAGCATGGATACTAACTATGGCTACACCTTC. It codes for CATSMDTNYGYTF.

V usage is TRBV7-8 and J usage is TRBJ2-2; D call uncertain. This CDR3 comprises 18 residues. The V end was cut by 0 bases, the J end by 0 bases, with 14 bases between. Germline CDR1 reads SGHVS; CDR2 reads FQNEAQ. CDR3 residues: CASSLALFQLSNTGELFF. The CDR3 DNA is TGTGCCAGCAGCTTAGCGTTATTCCAGCTTTCGAACACCGGGGAGCTGTTTTTT.

The DNA of the CDR3 is TGTGCCAGCAGAACCCGACTAGGTTTCAATGAGCAGTTCTTC. This sequence encodes CASRTRLGFNEQFF. The J gene is TRBJ2-1, the V gene TRBV27; TRBD2 is a possible D gene (6 bases). V lost 6 bases to trimming and J lost 6 bases, with 15 bases between them. The germline gives CDR1 MNHEY, CDR2 SMNVEV (reference sequence). This CDR3 spans 14 amino acids.

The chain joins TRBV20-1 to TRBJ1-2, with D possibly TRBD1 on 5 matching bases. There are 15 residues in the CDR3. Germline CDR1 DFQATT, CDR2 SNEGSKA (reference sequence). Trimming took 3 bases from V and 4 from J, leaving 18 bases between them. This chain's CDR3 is CSASTGTLRSYGYTF. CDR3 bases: TGCAGTGCTAGTACTGGGACCCTCCGGTCCTATGGCTACACCTTC.

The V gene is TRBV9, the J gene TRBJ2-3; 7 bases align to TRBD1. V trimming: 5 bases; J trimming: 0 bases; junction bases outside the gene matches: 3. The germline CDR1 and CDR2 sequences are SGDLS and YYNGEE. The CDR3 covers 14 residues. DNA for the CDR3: TGTGCCAGCAGAGGACAGGTCAGCACAGATACGCAGTATTTT. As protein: CASRGQVSTDTQYF. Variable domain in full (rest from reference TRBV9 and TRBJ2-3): DSGVTQTPKHLITATGQRVTLRCSPRSGDLSVYWYQQSLDQGLQFLIQYYNGEERAKGNILERFSAQQFPDLHSELNLSSLELGDSALYFCASRGQVSTDTQYFGPGTRLTVL.

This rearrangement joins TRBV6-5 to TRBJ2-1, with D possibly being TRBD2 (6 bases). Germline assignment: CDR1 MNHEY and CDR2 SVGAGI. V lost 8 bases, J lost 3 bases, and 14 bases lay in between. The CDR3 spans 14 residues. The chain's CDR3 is CASRALAVYNEQFF. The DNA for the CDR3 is TGTGCCAGCCGGGCTTTAGCGGTCTACAATGAGCAGTTCTTC.

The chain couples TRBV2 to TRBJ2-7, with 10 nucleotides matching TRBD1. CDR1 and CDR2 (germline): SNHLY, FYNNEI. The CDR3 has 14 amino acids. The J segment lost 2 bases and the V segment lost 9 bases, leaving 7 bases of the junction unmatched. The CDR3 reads CASSWTGGTYEQYF. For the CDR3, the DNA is TGTGCCAGTTCCTGGACAGGGGGGACCTACGAGCAGTACTTC.

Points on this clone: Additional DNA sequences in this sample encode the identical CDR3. CDR3 nucleotide sequence: TGTGCCAGCAGGGATAGGACAGGGAATGAAAAACTGTTTTTT. This sequence encodes CASRDRTGNEKLFF. V gene TRBV2 combines with J gene TRBJ1-4; the match to TRBD1 covers 8 bases. The CDR3 runs 14 residues. Germline V gene data show CDR1 as SNHLY and CDR2 as FYNNEI. Germline trimming cut 6 bases from V and 5 bases from J; bases unmatched to any gene: 5. The full variable domain, completed using reference TRBV2 and TRBJ1-4, is EPEVTQTPSHQVTQMGQEVILRCVPISNHLYFYWYRQILGQKVEFLVSFYNNEISEKSEIFDDQFSVERPDGSNFTLKIRSTKLEDSAMYFCASRDRTGNEKLFFGSGTQLSVL.

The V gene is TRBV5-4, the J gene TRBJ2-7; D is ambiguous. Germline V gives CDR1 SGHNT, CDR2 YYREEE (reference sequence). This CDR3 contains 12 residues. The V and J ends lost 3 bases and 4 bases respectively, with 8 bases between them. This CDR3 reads CASSSSTYEQYF. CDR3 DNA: TGTGCCAGCAGCTCCTCCACTTACGAGCAGTACTTC.